This TCR beta chain is from a study of blood T cell repertoires in COVID-19. The V segment lost 5 bases and the J segment 11 bases; nucleotides outside the gene matches: 15. The V gene's germline CDR1 is MNHEY and CDR2 SVGAGI. This CDR3 comprises 14 residues. The method was immunoSEQ multiplex PCR; TCRdb's version includes in-frame clones alone and lacks a portion of them. The sample records approximately 180,000 clones, around 73% being singletons. V and J are TRBV6-5 and TRBJ2-7, with 7 bases identical to TRBD1. The sequence was obtained from a woman aged 45-59 years who had recovered from COVID-19. The sequencing sample was made of PBMCs or T cells enriched from blood (not recorded which). CDR3 sequence: CASSPRTRGPTEYF. The CDR3 DNA follows: TGTGCCAGCAGTCCGCGAACGAGGGGGCCGACGGAGTACTTC.